These T cell receptor beta chains were read from a single sample in a study of PD-1 blockade in mismatch repair-deficient tumors. The method was immunoSEQ multiplex PCR; TCRdb's version includes in-frame clones alone and lacks a portion of them. Altogether some 110,000 clones are present, 70% to 80% being singletons, with the ten largest covering approximately 4.7%. The sequenced sample was peripheral blood, obtained approximately 64 weeks after starting pembrolizumab. The receptor set was obtained from an adult with mismatch repair-deficient cancer. Both conserved end residues are part of each CDR3. A D gene is named only where the DNA matches it firmly. Not all rows give a size; the values are once, few, many and, for expanded clones, a class.

size,D,V,CDR3
NA,NA,TRBV7-2,CASSLGGPRSYNEQFF
once,NA,TRBV2,CASSQGLNTEAFF
NA,TRBD2,TRBV19,CASSIPSGSLETQYF
NA,TRBD1,TRBV28,CASEAPTGNNEKLFF
NA,NA,TRBV5-4,CASSLDGGLVYNEQFF
NA,TRBD1,TRBV6-1,CASSGQGAHEQYF
few,NA,TRBV7-2,CASSLAGSSYEQYF
NA,NA,TRBV6-5,CASSTGFEDTGELFF
NA,NA,TRBV28,CASSFQGIHEQYF
NA,TRBD1,TRBV18,CASSPGTASGNTIYF
NA,NA,TRBV7-3,CASSLNSGGPEYF
NA,TRBD2,TRBV27,CASSLRASGSSLYNEQFF
few,NA,TRBV2,CASMGDSNQPQHF
NA,NA,TRBV6-5,CASSYTGRNEQYF
few,TRBD1,TRBV19,CASSTWDRAYYGYTF
NA,NA,TRBV11-1,CASSSTRQAFF
once,TRBD1,TRBV30,CAWSGGQKNQSQHF
NA,NA,TRBV7-2,CASSLGQRSGNTIYF
NA,NA,TRBV4-2,CASSQVAGSEDTQYF
once,NA,TRBV19,CASSTRIEQFF
NA,NA,TRBV29-1,CSVGGGSTEAFF
NA,NA,TRBV6-4,CASKAGVNTEAFF
NA,NA,TRBV5-4,CASSLRTDLQQAFF
NA,TRBD1,TRBV5-4,CASSSPTGFAEGYTF
NA,TRBD1,TRBV29-1,CSVEDTGASSGNTIYF
NA,NA,TRBV29-1,CSVLGLENDYGYTF
NA,NA,TRBV27,CASSLSGPGPYEQYF
NA,TRBD1,TRBV23-1,CAIRGGADTEAFF
NA,TRBD2,TRBV7-9,CASSLAGTSGGQETQYF
NA,NA,TRBV7-3,CASSLTRASLVEQFF
once,TRBD1,TRBV5-1,CASRRGRTDTQYF
NA,NA,TRBV5-4,CASSFIAEVYNEQFF
once,NA,TRBV29-1,CSVRDYTGELFF
NA,TRBD1,TRBV7-2,CASSLGQGDWTEAFF
once,TRBD2,TRBV5-8,CASSPRGSVSNEQFF
NA,TRBD1,TRBV5-1,CASSLTGTGVTDTQYF
NA,TRBD2,TRBV5-4,CASSPRTSGRYTDTQYF
NA,NA,TRBV10-3,CAIRNSTDTQYF
NA,NA,TRBV5-1,CASSLLPEKNTGELFF
NA,NA,TRBV7-2,CASSSRAGELFF
NA,NA,TRBV2,CASRGTWEETQYF
NA,NA,TRBV5-4,CASSLLENEQYF
NA,TRBD2,TRBV7-9,CASSSYVSGSRTGELFF
NA,NA,TRBV11-2,CASSLGRESYAQYF
NA,TRBD1,TRBV5-1,CASSLVTGDPEAFF
NA,TRBD1,TRBV2,CASSPDRGFGELFF
NA,NA,TRBV2,CASSLAPYEVEQFF